This T cell receptor (beta chain) stems from a study of OX40 agonist ivuxolimab in advanced cancers. Profiled with immunoSEQ multiplex PCR; TCRdb holds only in-frame clones, not every one. The table has about 37,000 clones, about 85% seen once; the top ten hold about 35%. Germline CDR1 and CDR2: SNHLY and FYNNEI. The CDR3 totals 14 residues. The V end was cut by 10 bases, the J end by 2 bases, with 16 bases between. The source of this sequence is an adult with an advanced solid tumor such as melanoma, head and neck, liver or kidney cancer. Source: CD4+ or CD8+ T cells sorted from blood, taken in a trial of the OX40 agonist ivuxolimab. V gene TRBV2 combines with J gene TRBJ2-3; unclear D gene. Here the CDR3 DNA reads TGTGCCACTTCCTTAGACACATCCACAGATACGCAGTATTTT. Amino acids: CATSLDTSTDTQYF.